These 16 T cell receptor beta chains were sequenced from one sample in a study of blood T cell repertoires in COVID-19. The protocol was immunoSEQ multiplex PCR, while the TCRdb copy is restricted to in-frame clones and leaves out a portion. Here the sample spans fewer than 250,000 clones, around 80% being singletons. The sample was peripheral blood. The receptors shown here come from a human donor in a cohort sampled during active COVID-19.

This clone turned up a few times. The chain is built from TRBV5-1 and TRBJ2-5; TRBD2 aligns across 11 bases. The J segment lost 5 bases and the V segment lost 4 bases, leaving 13 bases of the junction unmatched. Per germline, CDR1 SGHRS and CDR2 YFSETQ. This CDR3 comprises 17 residues. The DNA for the CDR3 is TGCGCCAGCAGCGGACGGACTAGCGGGCCCCGAGGGGAGACCCAGTACTTC. Protein product: CASSGRTSGPRGETQYF.

This chain connects TRBV7-9 to TRBJ2-3, with D perhaps TRBD2 (5 bases). The germline V and J ends were trimmed by 5 bases and 3 bases, with 18 bases remaining between them. Germline loops: CDR1 SEHNR, CDR2 FQNEAQ (reference sequence). The CDR3 has 16 residues. CDR3 in amino acids: CASSLTFNRGTDTQYF. CDR3 coding DNA: TGTGCCAGCAGCCTGACCTTCAACCGCGGGACAGATACGCAGTATTTT.

The chain combines TRBV5-4 with TRBJ2-5; the match to TRBD1 covers 7 bases. The CDR3 runs 15 residues. Germline V gives CDR1 SGHNT, CDR2 YYREEE (reference sequence). With 5 bases clipped from V and 2 bases from J, the junction kept 9 bases outside the gene matches. CDR3 coding DNA: TGTGCCAGCAGTAAACCTCCAGGGGGACAAGAGACCCAGTACTTC. Translating gives CASSKPPGGQETQYF.

In this sample, this clone turned up once. This sequence joins TRBV6-6 and TRBJ2-2, with TRBD2 as a possible D gene (6 bases). Germline loops: CDR1 MNHNY, CDR2 SVGAGI (reference sequence). Trimming shortened V by 5 bases and J by 4 bases, and 11 bases separated the two germline ends. The length of the CDR3 is 14 residues. The CDR3 DNA sequence: TGTGCCAGCAGTCGACTAGGAGGCACCGGGGAGCTGTTTTTT. This encodes CASSRLGGTGELFF.

The V gene is TRBV7-8, the J gene TRBJ1-2, with no clear D. Germline V gene lookup returns CDR1 SGHVS and CDR2 FQNEAQ. The CDR3 has 18 amino acids. Trimming removed 1 base from V and 6 bases from J, with 24 bases in between. The CDR3 protein is CASSLVSLTGYSEHGYTF. The CDR3 DNA reads TGTGCCAGCAGCTTAGTTTCGCTCACCGGGTATTCAGAACATGGCTACACCTTC.

This clone appeared a single time. V is TRBV3-1 (or the pseudogene TRBV3-2) and J is TRBJ1-2; D gene ambiguous. CDR3 length: 15 amino acids. V was clipped by 1 base and J by 7 bases, with 16 bases between them. CDR1 is LGHDT and CDR2 is YNNKEL in the germline V gene (reference sequence). CDR3 residues: CASSQGLNRRGGYTF. Here the CDR3 DNA reads TGTGCCAGCAGCCAAGGGCTCAATAGACGGGGTGGCTACACCTTC.

The rearrangement joins TRBV5-1 to TRBJ2-2, with TRBD1 identical over 8 bases. J was trimmed by 4 bases and V by 2 bases; bases with no gene match: 7. From germline, CDR1 is SGHRS and CDR2 YFSETQ. The CDR3 contains 16 residues. In DNA form, the CDR3 reads TGCGCCAGCAGCTTCTTAGGACAGGGCCCCACCGGGGAGCTGTTTTTT. Translated: CASSFLGQGPTGELFF.

The rearrangement links TRBV25-1 to TRBJ1-3; D gene unclear. Deletions cut 0 bases from V and 8 bases from J, with 17 bases between. The germline V gene has CDR1 MGHDK and CDR2 SYGVNS. The CDR3 has 16 amino acids. CDR3 bases: TGTGCCAGCAGTGAATATCTAAGTCCGTCGAGGGACACCATATATTTT. Its protein is CASSEYLSPSRDTIYF.

The V call is TRBV23-1, the J call TRBJ2-7; D call uncertain. TRBV23-1 is filed as an ORF, its function uncertain. This CDR3 region has 13 residues. The V end was cut by 6 bases, the J end by 5 bases, with 14 bases between. DNA of the CDR3: TGCGCCAGCAGATGGTCCGAGTGCCACGAGCAGTACGTC. This codes for CASRWSECHEQYV.

The J gene is TRBJ1-2, the V gene TRBV11-2; D is perhaps TRBD1 (6 bases). Germline CDR1 and CDR2: SGHAT and FQNNGV. Trimming cost V 5 bases and J 8 bases, with 15 bases left between them. There are 13 residues in the CDR3. This CDR3 reads CASSPLGGAGYTF. The DNA for the CDR3 is TGTGCCAGCAGCCCATTGGGGGGGGCGGGCTACACCTTC.

The rearrangement joins TRBV6-5 to TRBJ2-7; 7 bases are shared with TRBD1. The CDR3 sequence is 15 residues long. Looked up from germline, CDR1 is MNHEY and CDR2 is SVGAGI. With V trimmed by 2 bases and J by 0 bases, 4 bases remained unmatched. The CDR3 here is CASSYMAGGSYEQYV. In nucleotides, the CDR3 is TGTGCCAGCAGTTACATGGCAGGGGGCTCCTACGAGCAGTACGTC.

The V gene is TRBV7-9, the J gene TRBJ2-2; TRBD1 aligns across 8 bases. Per the germline V gene, CDR1 is SEHNR and CDR2 is FQNEAQ (reference sequence). The CDR3 extends over 15 amino acids. The V segment lost 5 bases and the J segment 8 bases; nucleotides outside the gene matches: 10. The CDR3 loop reads CASSTGTGGSGELFF. For the CDR3, the DNA is TGTGCCAGCAGCACCGGGACAGGCGGATCGGGGGAGCTGTTTTTT.

The chain uses TRBV7-8 and TRBJ2-7; 7 bases are a match to TRBD1. Germline lookup yields CDR1 SGHVS and CDR2 FQNEAQ. The CDR3 consists of 13 residues. Trimming cost V 5 bases and J 6 bases; bases outside gene matches: 7. This chain's CDR3 is CASSTTGFGEQYV. The CDR3 DNA sequence: TGTGCCAGCAGCACGACAGGGTTTGGCGAGCAGTACGTC.

This sequence joins TRBV3-1 (or the pseudogene TRBV3-2) and TRBJ1-1; D is undetermined. Germline V lookup: CDR1 LGHDT, CDR2 YNNKEL (reference sequence). V was pared by 0 bases and J by 1 base, with 9 bases between. CDR3 length equals 15 residues. The CDR3 here is CASSQDWAGNTEAFF. CDR3 nucleotide sequence: TGTGCCAGCAGCCAAGATTGGGCAGGGAACACTGAAGCTTTCTTT.

The J gene is TRBJ2-3, the V gene TRBV10-3; D unclear. The CDR3 has 13 amino acids. The V end lost 6 bases, the J end lost 2 bases, and 9 bases lay between the germline ends. CDR1 is ENHRY and CDR2 is SYGVKD in the germline V gene. The CDR3 is CAISMTFTDTQYF. The CDR3 bases are TGTGCCATCAGCATGACTTTCACAGATACGCAGTATTTT.

The chain joins TRBV13 to TRBJ2-2; D may be TRBD1 (5 bases). The CDR3 is 16 residues long. CDR1 PRHDT and CDR2 FYEKMQ come from the germline V gene (reference sequence). V lost 1 base and J 4 bases, leaving 13 bases between the germline ends. CDR3 region: CASSLARGSTTGELFF. In DNA form, the CDR3 reads TGTGCCAGCAGCTTAGCTAGGGGTTCGACCACCGGGGAGCTGTTTTTT.